This T cell receptor (beta chain) was sequenced during a study of cytomegalovirus exposure and HLA in healthy donors. Study findings and constraints: The authors considered a cluster of highly shared sequence variants likely to be a sequencing artifact.

PCR was performed using 60 Vbeta and 13 Jbeta primers. Method: immunoSEQ multiplex PCR; TCRdb's copy keeps in-frame clones and lacks some. The repertoire table contains 45,000 to 55,000 clones. Concerning this clone: The target antigen is unknown.

Trimming removed 0 bases at V and 2 bases at J, with 17 bases between. The germline gives CDR1 LGHNA, CDR2 YSLEER. The CDR3 runs to 17 residues. Sequenced input: PBMCs. The receptor was isolated from a male donor in good health and CMV-seropositive. V is TRBV4-3 and J is TRBJ2-7, with TRBD2 as a possible D gene (5 bases). The CDR3: CASSQDPVPPSTYEQYF. CDR3 coding DNA: TGCGCCAGCAGCCAAGATCCGGTCCCCCCTAGCACCTACGAGCAGTACTTC.